The next 18 T cell receptor beta chains were all read from a single sample in a study of control samples from healthy donors and cancer patients. Profiling relied on immunoSEQ multiplex PCR, and the TCRdb table lists in-frame clones only, not all of them. The table includes about 65,000 clones, about nine tenths detected once. Sequenced: PBMCs. The receptors come from a woman aged 45-65 years with colorectal cancer.

V usage is TRBV5-1 and J usage is TRBJ1-5; the D gene is possibly TRBD1 (6 bases). The germline V and J ends were trimmed by 7 bases and 0 bases, with 17 bases remaining between them. Germline V gene lookup returns CDR1 SGHRS and CDR2 YFSETQ. CDR3 length: 16 residues. The CDR3 nucleotides read TGCGCCAGCCACGCGAACAGGGTTTATAGCAATCAGCCCCAGCATTTT. It translates to CASHANRVYSNQPQHF.

The V gene is TRBV5-6, the J gene TRBJ1-1, with a tentative D call TRBD1 (5 bases). The CDR3 totals 15 residues. V was trimmed by 3 bases and J by 0 bases, leaving 12 bases between them. Germline CDR1 reads SGHDT; CDR2 reads YYEEEE. This CDR3 reads CASSSLDRLNTEAFF. The CDR3 coding sequence is TGTGCCAGCAGCTCCCTCGACAGATTGAACACTGAAGCTTTCTTT.

This clone was seen a few times. V and J are TRBV19 and TRBJ1-2; D ambiguous. The germline gives CDR1 LNHDA, CDR2 SQIVND (reference sequence). V lost 0 bases, J lost 7 bases, and 12 bases lay in between. The CDR3 is 14 residues long. In DNA form, the CDR3 reads TGTGCCAGTAGTATAGATACCGCCGACGCTGGCTACACCTTC. It yields the protein CASSIDTADAGYTF.

The rearrangement links TRBV6-5 to TRBJ2-3; TRBD1 matches at 7 bases. Germline CDR1 and CDR2: MNHEY and SVGAGI. The CDR3 runs 14 residues. Germline trimming cut 7 bases from V and 6 bases from J; bases unmatched to any gene: 10. The DNA of the CDR3 is TGTGCCAGCACCGCTGACAGGGAAGGCGATACGCAGTATTTT. This gives the protein CASTADREGDTQYF.

The gene calls are TRBV5-6 and TRBJ1-1, with unresolved D. Germline V gene sequence: CDR1 SGHDT, CDR2 YYEEEE. This CDR3 comprises 13 residues. Trimming pared 3 bases from V and 0 bases from J, leaving 6 bases between. Here the CDR3 reads CASSSTMNTEAFF. CDR3 coding DNA: TGTGCCAGCAGCTCGACCATGAACACTGAAGCTTTCTTT.

The V and J genes are TRBV11-2 and TRBJ1-2; 7 bases match TRBD1. V lost 0 bases and J lost 8; bases outside the gene matches: 12. CDR3 size: 16 residues. Germline values: CDR1 SGHAT, CDR2 FQNNGV. CDR3 coding DNA: TGTGCCAGCAGCTTAGAGGGCAGGGGGTTCAATAAAGGCTACACCTTC. This sequence encodes CASSLEGRGFNKGYTF.

V is TRBV10-3 and J is TRBJ1-3; D remains unclear. V was shortened by 7 bases and J by 0 bases, with 16 bases between the two germline ends. The CDR3 extends over 16 amino acids. In germline, CDR1 is ENHRY, CDR2 SYGVKD. The chain's CDR3 is CAITAEPVLSGNTIYF. CDR3 sequence (DNA): TGTGCCATCACGGCAGAGCCGGTCCTCTCTGGAAACACCATATATTTT.

The chain has TRBV6-5 and TRBJ2-3; 11 nucleotides agree with TRBD2. The junction had 3 bases not matched to a gene; V was cut back by 4 bases and J by 3 bases. The CDR3 contains 15 residues. Germline V gene sequence: CDR1 MNHEY, CDR2 SVGAGI. The CDR3 nucleotides are TGTGCCAGCAGTTTACGACTAGCGGGAACAGATACGCAGTATTTT. Encoded protein: CASSLRLAGTDTQYF.

This clone came up a few times. The gene calls are TRBV6-5 and TRBJ2-1, with D perhaps TRBD1 or TRBD2 (5 bases each). Looked up from germline, CDR1 is MNHEY and CDR2 is SVGAGI. The ends were cut back, 4 bases at V and 0 bases at J, with 10 bases in the middle. The CDR3 has 15 amino acids. CDR3 protein: CASSSFGTSYNEQFF. DNA of the CDR3: TGTGCCAGCAGTTCTTTCGGGACCTCCTACAATGAGCAGTTCTTC.

V is TRBV6-5 and J is TRBJ2-5; the D is unclear. The CDR3 loop spans 13 amino acids. V lost 2 bases and J lost 5, with 9 bases in between. In germline, CDR1 is MNHEY, CDR2 SVGAGI. The CDR3 coding sequence is TGTGCCAGCAGTTACAGGGTCCTGGAGACCCAGTACTTC. Its protein is CASSYRVLETQYF.

This chain links TRBV11-1 with TRBJ2-7; TRBD1 might be the D (6 bases). CDR3 length: 12 amino acids. The germline V gene has CDR1 SGHAT and CDR2 FQDESV (reference sequence). Deletions cut 3 bases from V and 7 bases from J, with 10 bases between. CDR3 loop: CASSLGQREQYF. CDR3 sequence (DNA): TGTGCCAGCAGCTTGGGACAAAGGGAGCAGTACTTC.

The chain combines TRBV3-1 (or the pseudogene TRBV3-2) with TRBJ2-3, with no clear D. CDR3 length: 12 residues. V was trimmed by 5 bases and J by 6 bases, leaving 9 bases between them. CDR1 and CDR2 (germline): LGHDT, YNNKEL (reference sequence). Here the CDR3 DNA reads TGTGCCAGCAGCTCTCCTACGGATACGCAGTATTTT. It specifies CASSSPTDTQYF.

This clone was recorded once. This chain links TRBV7-3 with TRBJ2-6; tentative D call: TRBD2 (6 bases). Germline V CDR1 and CDR2: SGHTA, FQGTGA. The CDR3 contains 15 residues. V lost 4 bases and J lost 2, with 9 bases in between. The CDR3 DNA is TGTGCCAGCAGCTCGGGGGTGGCTGGGGCCAACGTCCTGACTTTC. Amino acid sequence: CASSSGVAGANVLTF.

This clone was seen just once. This rearrangement joins TRBV6-1 to TRBJ2-7, with D perhaps assigned TRBD1 or TRBD2 (5 bases each). The CDR3 sequence is 14 residues long. Trimming took 3 bases from V and 5 from J, leaving 14 bases between them. Germline V gene sequence: CDR1 MNHNS, CDR2 SASEGT. The CDR3 protein is CASSEGRPWDEQYF. The CDR3 DNA is TGTGCCAGCAGTGAGGGACGCCCGTGGGACGAGCAGTACTTC.

The V and J genes are TRBV29-1 and TRBJ2-3; D might be TRBD1 (6 bases). V lost 4 bases to trimming and J lost 3 bases, with 17 bases between them. Germline V CDR1 and CDR2: SQVTM, ANQGSEA. CDR3 length: 15 amino acids. In nucleotides, the CDR3 is TGCAGCGTTGTTTTCGGAGCGCAGGGGACAGATACGCAGTATTTT. Translated: CSVVFGAQGTDTQYF.

The chain couples TRBV11-1 to TRBJ1-1, with TRBD1 as a possible D gene (6 bases). V shed 7 bases and J shed 0 bases, with 18 bases lying between them. Germline CDR1 SGHAT, CDR2 FQDESV (reference sequence). The CDR3 sequence is 16 residues long. This CDR3 reads CASIQGRTEMNTEAFF. In nucleotides, the CDR3 is TGTGCCAGCATCCAAGGAAGGACAGAAATGAACACTGAAGCTTTCTTT.

The gene calls are TRBV7-9 and TRBJ2-7; 9 bases are a match to TRBD2. Trimming cost V 1 base and J 3 bases; bases outside gene matches: 4. Germline-derived CDR1 and CDR2 are SEHNR and FQNEAQ (reference sequence). There are 15 residues in the CDR3. This CDR3 is CASSLVSSGNYEQYF. Written as DNA, the CDR3 is TGTGCCAGCAGCTTAGTATCTAGCGGGAACTACGAGCAGTACTTC.

This chain uses TRBV19 with TRBJ2-7; D call uncertain. The V gene's germline CDR1 is LNHDA and CDR2 SQIVND (reference sequence). The CDR3 consists of 20 residues. Deletions cut 3 bases from V and 0 bases from J, with 27 bases between. The chain's CDR3 is CASSISPLGGIPSSSYEQYF. In nucleotides, the CDR3 is TGTGCCAGTAGTATTAGTCCCCTGGGCGGAATACCTTCCAGCTCCTACGAGCAGTACTTC.